This TCR beta chain came from a study of blood T cell repertoires in COVID-19. Study-level background: The United States, Italy and Spain were the sources of the acute and convalescent COVID-19 samples.

The germline V gene encodes CDR1 LGHDT and CDR2 YNNKEL (reference sequence). V shed 6 bases, J shed 4 bases, and the junction held 5 bases outside the gene matches. The CDR3 sequence is 14 residues long. As handled by the study authors: Amplification with reference gene primers provided the estimates of nucleated cell counts. Only in-frame clones appear in the TCRdb table, and some are missing; sequencing was by immunoSEQ multiplex PCR. The DNA was the basis for D and trimming; V, J and clone size are from that table. Among tens of thousands of clones listed, almost 85% were seen once. The material sequenced was peripheral blood. The rearrangement joins TRBV3-1 (or the pseudogene TRBV3-2) to TRBJ2-2, with 7 bases fitting TRBD1. The TCR sequence derives from a human donor in a cohort sampled during active COVID-19. CDR3 nucleotides: TGTGCCAGCAGAGGGGGCGCGGGCACCGGGGAGCTGTTTTTT. The encoded protein is CASRGGAGTGELFF.